The 29 T cell receptor beta chains below were found in one sample sequenced in a study of OX40 agonist ivuxolimab in advanced cancers. Profiled with immunoSEQ multiplex PCR; TCRdb holds only in-frame clones, not every one. The table includes around 59,000 clones, 89% detected once. The sample was CD4+ or CD8+ T cells sorted from blood, taken in a trial of the OX40 agonist ivuxolimab. These receptors all come from an adult with an advanced solid tumor such as melanoma, head and neck, liver or kidney cancer.

This sequence joins TRBV5-5 and TRBJ2-1; the D gene could be TRBD1 or TRBD2 (5 bases each). CDR1 is SGHKS, CDR2 YYEKEE, per germline (reference sequence). The CDR3 length is 13 residues. V lost 2 bases, J lost 15 bases, and 18 bases lay in between. CDR3 protein: CASSLVGERVRFF. The CDR3 DNA reads as TGTGCCAGCAGCTTAGTGGGGGAGAGGGTCCGGTTCTTC.

The CDR3 nucleotides are TGTGCTTTGAGCTCTGGAAACACCATATATTTT. Amino acids: CALSSGNTIYF. This sequence joins TRBV30 and TRBJ1-3; no reliable D call. CDR1 GTSNPN and CDR2 SVGIG come from the germline V gene (reference sequence). The CDR3 consists of 11 residues.

Within the sample, this clone is medium-sized. The chain has TRBV9 and TRBJ2-7, with a possible D match to TRBD1 (7 bases). Germline V gene lookup returns CDR1 SGDLS and CDR2 YYNGEE. The CDR3 runs 15 residues. With 6 bases removed from V and 4 bases from J, the gap between germline ends came to 20 bases. In DNA form, the CDR3 reads TGTGCCAGCACCGGAGGGGGCAGGGACCCGTACGAGCAGTACTTC. Translated: CASTGGGRDPYEQYF.

J is TRBJ2-1 and V is TRBV2; D not certain. V lost 5 bases and J 0 bases, leaving 11 bases between the germline ends. The CDR3 is 15 residues long. Germline values: CDR1 SNHLY, CDR2 FYNNEI. CDR3 nucleotides: TGTGCCAGCAGTCCGACACTGAGCTCCTACAATGAGCAGTTCTTC. Amino acids: CASSPTLSSYNEQFF.

This rearrangement joins TRBV19 to TRBJ2-7, with a weak D call TRBD2 (6 bases). This CDR3 has 15 amino acids. Germline V gene data show CDR1 as LNHDA and CDR2 as SQIVND (reference sequence). Deletions cut 0 bases from V and 4 bases from J, with 13 bases between. In DNA form, the CDR3 reads TGTGCCAGTAGTATAGAGGGGTGGAGGGGATACGAGCAGTACGTC. Its protein is CASSIEGWRGYEQYV.

V usage is TRBV10-1 and J usage is TRBJ2-7, with TRBD2 matching 10 bases. The V and J ends lost 5 bases and 7 bases, in that order; junction bases with no gene match: 8. Germline values: CDR1 WNHNN, CDR2 SYGVQD (reference sequence). The CDR3 runs to 14 residues. Written as DNA, the CDR3 is TGCGCCAGCAGTAAGCTAGCGGGAGTCCGAGAGCAGTACGTC. This encodes CASSKLAGVREQYV.

The rearrangement joins TRBV13 to TRBJ1-1, with D unclear. The CDR3 loop spans 14 amino acids. Germline values: CDR1 PRHDT, CDR2 FYEKMQ (reference sequence). Trimming cost V 4 bases and J 5 bases, with 14 bases left between them. CDR3 sequence: CASSSRSGATEAFF. In DNA, the CDR3 is TGTGCCAGCAGCTCACGGAGTGGTGCAACTGAAGCTTTCTTT. Together with reference TRBV13 and TRBJ1-1, the CDR3 gives the full variable domain: AAGVIQSPRHLIKEKRETATLKCYPIPRHDTVYWYQQGPGQDPQFLISFYEKMQSDKGSIPDRFSAQQFSDYHSELNMSSLELGDSALYFCASSSRSGATEAFFGQGTRLTVV.

The chain uses TRBV30 and TRBJ1-1; D remains unclear. The V end lost 4 bases, the J end lost 1 base, and 13 bases lay between the germline ends. CDR1 is GTSNPN, CDR2 SVGIG, per germline (reference sequence). This CDR3 has 14 residues. CDR3 loop: CAWTGEGSNTEAFF. CDR3 coding DNA: TGTGCCTGGACTGGGGAGGGATCGAACACTGAAGCTTTCTTT.

V gene TRBV7-3 combines with J gene TRBJ2-3, with TRBD2 identical over 13 bases. This CDR3 spans 18 amino acids. After removal of 5 bases from V and 4 bases from J, the junction contained 12 bases not matched to a gene. Germline CDR1 reads SGHTA; CDR2 reads FQGTGA. CDR3 amino acids: CASSLGTSGRAGADTQYF. The CDR3, as DNA: TGTGCCAGCAGCCTAGGAACTAGCGGGAGGGCCGGGGCAGATACGCAGTATTTT.

V is TRBV5-4 and J is TRBJ2-1; D tentatively fits TRBD1 or TRBD2 (6 bases each). Trimming removed 2 bases from V and 3 bases from J, with 12 bases in between. CDR3 length: 15 amino acids. Germline V gives CDR1 SGHNT, CDR2 YYREEE (reference sequence). CDR3 DNA: TGTGCCAGCAGCTTAACTAGGGGGGACTACAATGAGCAGTTCTTC. Amino acids: CASSLTRGDYNEQFF.

In its sample, this clone was seen once. The genes are TRBV5-5 and TRBJ2-7; D perhaps matches TRBD2 (5 bases). Trimming left V 0 bases short and J 7 bases short, with 14 bases between. This CDR3 has 14 amino acids. Looked up from germline, CDR1 is SGHKS and CDR2 is YYEKEE (reference sequence). The CDR3, as DNA: TGTGCCAGCAGCTTGGCCGGAGCCCCGGGGGAGCAGTACTTC. Translating gives CASSLAGAPGEQYF.

This rearrangement joins TRBV2 to TRBJ2-3, with 13 bases lining up with TRBD2. This CDR3 has 17 residues. Germline assignment: CDR1 SNHLY and CDR2 FYNNEI. Trimming removed 1 base from V and 5 bases from J; junction bases left unmatched: 6. The CDR3 here is CASSEEGLAGDRDTQYF. CDR3 sequence (DNA): TGTGCCAGCAGTGAAGAAGGACTAGCGGGAGATAGAGATACGCAGTATTTT.

The rearrangement uses TRBV27 and TRBJ1-1; D not certain. From germline, CDR1 is MNHEY and CDR2 SMNVEV (reference sequence). Trimming shortened V by 6 bases and J by 9 bases, and 20 bases separated the two germline ends. The CDR3 spans 14 residues. CDR3 region: CASRETGPRAKAFF. CDR3 DNA sequence: TGTGCCAGCAGAGAGACCGGGCCCCGGGCCAAAGCTTTCTTT.

The rearrangement links TRBV10-2 to TRBJ1-2; D gene ambiguous. The V gene lost 1 base and the J gene lost 7 bases, with 4 bases spanning the gap. Germline values: CDR1 WSHSY, CDR2 SAAADI. The CDR3 length is 11 residues. This chain's CDR3 is CASSELSGYTF. The DNA for the CDR3 is TGCGCCAGCAGTGAGTTAAGTGGCTACACCTTC.

This clone appeared a few times. The rearrangement links TRBV11-2 to TRBJ1-6; D might be TRBD1 (5 bases). The V and J ends lost 0 bases and 5 bases respectively, with 14 bases between them. The CDR3 length is 17 residues. The germline V gene has CDR1 SGHAT and CDR2 FQNNGV. For the CDR3, the DNA is TGTGCCAGCAGCTTAGAAGTCTCCAGGGACGATAATTCACCCCTCCACTTT. It yields the protein CASSLEVSRDDNSPLHF.

The chain carries TRBV29-1 and TRBJ2-1; D is perhaps TRBD2 (5 bases). CDR1 and CDR2 from the germline V gene are SQVTM and ANQGSEA. Deletions cut 0 bases from V and 7 bases from J, with 13 bases between. There are 14 residues in the CDR3. The CDR3 here is CSVEDGERANEQFF. CDR3 nucleotide sequence: TGCAGCGTTGAAGATGGGGAGAGGGCTAATGAGCAGTTCTTC.

The chain has TRBV28 and TRBJ2-3; no clear D gene. The CDR3 loop spans 12 amino acids. V was clipped by 1 base and J by 2 bases, with 1 base between them. CDR1 and CDR2 from the germline V gene are MDHEN and SYDVKM. This chain's CDR3 is CASSLSTDTQYF. CDR3 sequence (DNA): TGTGCCAGCAGTTTATCCACAGATACGCAGTATTTT. The full variable domain, with the rest looked up from reference TRBV28 and TRBJ2-3, is DVKVTQSSRYLVKRTGEKVFLECVQDMDHENMFWYRQDPGLGLRLIYFSYDVKMKEKGDIPEGYSVSREKKERFSLILESASTNQTSMYLCASSLSTDTQYFGPGTRLTVL.

This chain connects TRBV2 to TRBJ2-1; 11 bases match TRBD2. The CDR3 has 14 residues. Looked up from germline, CDR1 is SNHLY and CDR2 is FYNNEI. The trim removed 5 bases at V and 4 bases at J, leaving 1 base unmatched. The CDR3, as DNA: TGTGCCAGCAGTTCTAGCGGGGGGTACAATGAGCAGTTCTTC. It encodes CASSSSGGYNEQFF. The whole variable domain, remainder taken from reference TRBV2 and TRBJ2-1, is EPEVTQTPSHQVTQMGQEVILRCVPISNHLYFYWYRQILGQKVEFLVSFYNNEISEKSEIFDDQFSVERPDGSNFTLKIRSTKLEDSAMYFCASSSSGGYNEQFFGPGTRLTVL.

The chain uses TRBV7-6 and TRBJ1-6; possible D gene TRBD1, 5 bases. The CDR3 extends over 14 amino acids. Deletions cut 1 base from V and 10 bases from J, with 11 bases between. The germline gives CDR1 SGHVS, CDR2 FNYEAQ. The CDR3 DNA reads as TGTGCCAGCAGCTTAGAGAGGGGTTCCTCACCCCTCCACTTT. This sequence encodes CASSLERGSSPLHF.

J is TRBJ1-1 and V is TRBV5-1; 9 bases are a match to TRBD1. The trim removed 2 bases at V and 5 bases at J, leaving 4 bases unmatched. The CDR3 is 14 residues long. In germline, CDR1 is SGHRS, CDR2 YFSETQ. The DNA for the CDR3 is TGCGCCAGCAGCTTAGGGGGGACAGGGACTGAAGCTTTCTTT. Encoded protein: CASSLGGTGTEAFF. Together with reference TRBV5-1 and TRBJ1-1, the CDR3 gives the full variable domain: KAGVTQTPRYLIKTRGQQVTLSCSPISGHRSVSWYQQTPGQGLQFLFEYFSETQRNKGNFPGRFSGRQFSNSRSEMNVSTLELGDSALYLCASSLGGTGTEAFFGQGTRLTVV.

The V gene is TRBV7-9, the J gene TRBJ2-1; 7 bases agree with TRBD2. The CDR3 loop spans 13 amino acids. The V and J ends lost 4 bases and 8 bases, in that order; junction bases with no gene match: 5. Germline V gives CDR1 SEHNR, CDR2 FQNEAQ (reference sequence). CDR3 region: CASSSPTSYEQFF. The CDR3 region has the DNA TGTGCCAGCAGCTCCCCGACTAGCTATGAGCAGTTCTTC.

This clone was detected once. This chain links TRBV7-2 with TRBJ2-2; tentatively, D is TRBD2 (7 bases). The CDR3 totals 17 residues. V lost 5 bases and J 4 bases, leaving 20 bases between the germline ends. Looked up from germline, CDR1 is SGHTA and CDR2 is FQGNSA. The CDR3 DNA follows: TGTGCCAGCAGCCCCTACGCCGGGGGGCCTGGCACCGGGGAGCTGTTTTTT. Translated: CASSPYAGGPGTGELFF.

The chain links TRBV9 to TRBJ2-2; D perhaps matches TRBD2 (6 bases). V was cut by 1 base and J by 8 bases, with 12 bases left in between. Germline CDR1 reads SGDLS; CDR2 reads YYNGEE. The CDR3 covers 14 residues. CDR3 in DNA: TGTGCCAGCAGCGTACGGGACGGGAGAGGGGAGCTGTTTTTT. Its protein product is CASSVRDGRGELFF.

J is TRBJ2-7 and V is TRBV13, with 9 bases fitting TRBD2. The CDR3 sequence is 15 residues long. CDR1 and CDR2 (germline): PRHDT, FYEKMQ (reference sequence). After removal of 5 bases from V and 2 bases from J, the junction contained 7 bases not matched to a gene. The CDR3: CASSPRTSEAYEQYF. In DNA form, the CDR3 reads TGTGCCAGCAGCCCCCGGACTAGCGAAGCCTACGAGCAGTACTTC.

The V and J genes are TRBV27 and TRBJ2-1, with TRBD2 identical over 10 bases. The CDR3 extends over 15 amino acids. V lost 7 bases and J lost 6; bases outside the gene matches: 9. Germline CDR1 MNHEY, CDR2 SMNVEV (reference sequence). CDR3 sequence reads: CASNVAGGIPNEQFF. CDR3 sequence (DNA): TGTGCCAGCAACGTAGCGGGAGGTATACCCAATGAGCAGTTCTTC.

This rearrangement joins TRBV19 to TRBJ2-1; D is undetermined. V lost 4 bases, J lost 8 bases, and 6 bases lay in between. CDR1 LNHDA and CDR2 SQIVND come from the germline V gene (reference sequence). CDR3 length: 11 amino acids. The CDR3 nucleotides read TGTGCCAGTAGTAAATTCCATGAGCAGTTCTTC. As protein: CASSKFHEQFF. Drawing the rest from reference TRBV19 and TRBJ2-1, the complete variable domain is DGGITQSPKYLFRKEGQNVTLSCEQNLNHDAMYWYRQDPGQGLRLIYYSQIVNDFQKGDIAEGYSVSREKKESFPLTVTSAQKNPTAFYLCASSKFHEQFFGPGTRLTVL.

The V gene is TRBV9, the J gene TRBJ2-1; 7 bases map to TRBD1. The CDR3 is made up of 15 amino acids. V lost 3 bases to trimming and J lost 2 bases; unmatched junction nucleotides: 5. The germline CDR1 and CDR2 sequences are SGDLS and YYNGEE. Here the CDR3 DNA reads TGTGCCAGCAGCGAGGGGCAGGGGGCCTACAATGAGCAGTTCTTC. Its protein is CASSEGQGAYNEQFF.

The V gene is TRBV7-9, the J gene TRBJ1-2, with D possibly TRBD1 on 6 matching bases. V dropped 4 bases and J dropped 6 bases, with 9 bases sitting between them. The germline V gene encodes CDR1 SEHNR and CDR2 FQNEAQ (reference sequence). The CDR3 has 12 residues. The CDR3 coding sequence is TGTGCCAGCAGCTCAGCAGGGGATGGCTACACCTTC. Its protein product is CASSSAGDGYTF.

On this clone itself: The junction does not match germline at one end; this may be a read error. The chain carries TRBV5-1 and TRBJ2-7; 7 nucleotides match TRBD2. Germline loops: CDR1 SGHRS, CDR2 YFSETQ. This CDR3 is 11 amino acids long. The CDR3, as DNA: TGCGCCAGCCGAGGGGAGGGGAAACTACACTTC. Its protein is CASRGEGKLHF.